Each of the 11 T cell receptor beta chains below was sequenced from the same sample in a study of CD8 T cells in Susac syndrome. After extraction with the RNeasy kit, about 0.45 to 1 ug of the RNA was reverse transcribed using random hexamers. TCRdb processed the immunoSEQ multiplex PCR reads anew with MiXCR; each CDR3 protein has one entry. The table includes some 200,000 distinct CDR3 sequences, around 95% detected once. Sequencing was carried out using CD8+ T cells from PBMCs. These receptors originate from a human donor with Susac syndrome.

The rearrangement joins TRBV4-2 to TRBJ2-5; 8 positions match TRBD2. The trim removed 5 bases at V and 4 bases at J, leaving 6 bases unmatched. Per germline, CDR1 LGHNA and CDR2 YNFKEQ. The CDR3 spans 14 residues. The CDR3 nucleotides read TGTGCCAGCAGCGCCGCGGGGGGAGGAGAGACCCAGTACTTC. This encodes CASSAAGGGETQYF.

The genes are TRBV3-1 and TRBJ2-1; TRBD2 aligns across 11 bases. Germline assignment: CDR1 LGHDT and CDR2 YNNKEL (reference sequence). V was clipped by 4 bases and J by 10 bases; unmatched bases: 15. This CDR3 has 17 residues. The CDR3 loop reads CASSPSGELAGEDEQFF. CDR3 nucleotides: TGTGCCAGCAGCCCTTCCGGGGAACTAGCGGGAGAGGACGAGCAGTTCTTC.

The V and J genes are TRBV20-1 and TRBJ2-1; D uncertain. The CDR3 has 11 residues. Germline CDR1 DFQATT, CDR2 SNEGSKA (reference sequence). V was shortened by 2 bases and J by 6 bases, with 5 bases between the two germline ends. CDR3 nucleotide sequence: TGCAGTGCTAGAACAACCAATGAGCAGTTCTTC. Amino acid sequence: CSARTTNEQFF.

The CDR3 DNA reads TGTGCCAGCAGGTCCGGGACTAGCGTAGAGACCCAGTACTTC. This translates into CASRSGTSVETQYF. The V call is TRBV7-3, the J call TRBJ2-5; 10 positions agree with TRBD2. CDR1 and CDR2 from the germline V gene are SGHTA and FQGTGA. This CDR3 is built from 14 residues. The ends lost 6 bases at V and 4 bases at J; junction bases unmatched: 5.

In its sample, this clonotype was seen once. This chain uses TRBV20-1 with TRBJ1-1; D perhaps matches TRBD1 (5 bases). The ends were cut back, 6 bases at V and 4 bases at J, with 12 bases in the middle. The CDR3 totals 12 residues. CDR1 and CDR2 (germline): DFQATT, SNEGSKA (reference sequence). CDR3 sequence (DNA): TGCAGTGCCCCTATCGGGGGCACTGAAGCTTTCTTT. It encodes CSAPIGGTEAFF.

This sequence joins TRBV3-1 and TRBJ1-2; no reliable D call. The CDR3 totals 14 residues. The ends were cut back, 2 bases at V and 2 bases at J, with 9 bases in the middle. Per the germline V gene, CDR1 is LGHDT and CDR2 is YNNKEL (reference sequence). For the CDR3, the DNA is TGTGCCAGCAGCCAACCTAGTCTGAACTATGGCTACACCTTC. This translates into CASSQPSLNYGYTF.

This chain connects TRBV6-5 to TRBJ2-1; D is ambiguous. The CDR3 has 13 residues. Trimming cost V 6 bases and J 3 bases, with 9 bases left between them. CDR1 is MNHEY, CDR2 SVGAGI, per germline. CDR3 in amino acids: CASSNDNYNEQFF. CDR3 sequence (DNA): TGTGCCAGCAGCAACGACAACTACAATGAGCAGTTCTTC.

Details on this clonotype: An end of the junction does not agree with germline; a read error may underlie this. This rearrangement joins TRBV29-1 to TRBJ1-1; D perhaps matches TRBD1 (6 bases). The CDR3 runs 13 residues. Germline-derived CDR1 and CDR2 are SQVTM and ANQGSEA. The CDR3 DNA reads TGCAACGTTCGGACGGGGGCGAACACTGAAGCTTTCTTT. This gives the protein CNVRTGANTEAFF. The whole variable domain, filled in from reference TRBV29-1 and TRBJ1-1, reads SAVISQKPSRDICQRGTSLTIQCQVDSQVTMMFWYRQQPGQSLTLIATANQGSEATYESGFVIDKFPISRPNLTFSTLTVSNMSPEDSSIYLCNVRTGANTEAFFGQGTRLTVV.

A few counts support this clonotype. The chain uses TRBV7-8 and TRBJ2-5, with 7 bases aligning to TRBD1. This CDR3 spans 13 amino acids. J gave up 3 bases and V 6 bases, and 4 bases lay outside the gene matches. Germline assignment: CDR1 SGHVS and CDR2 FQNEAQ. CDR3 bases: TGTGCCAGCAGTCAACAGGGGAAAGAGACCCAGTACTTC. As protein: CASSQQGKETQYF.

CDR3 sequence reads: CASSLDPSSYNEQFF. The CDR3 DNA reads as TGCGCCAGCAGCCTGGACCCGAGCTCCTACAATGAGCAGTTCTTC. The rearrangement uses TRBV5-1 and TRBJ2-1; D is uncertain. The CDR3 has 15 amino acids. Looked up from germline, CDR1 is SGHRS and CDR2 is YFSETQ. V dropped 4 bases and J dropped 0 bases, with 11 bases sitting between them.

The V and J genes are TRBV28 and TRBJ1-5; D call uncertain. The V gene's germline CDR1 is MDHEN and CDR2 SYDVKM. The CDR3 has 14 residues. V was shortened by 5 bases and J by 7 bases, with 15 bases between the two germline ends. Here the CDR3 reads CASSSPHIEQPQHF. In DNA form, the CDR3 reads TGTGCCAGCAGTAGCCCACATATCGAGCAGCCCCAGCATTTT. The full variable domain, completed using reference TRBV28 and TRBJ1-5, is DVKVTQSSRYLVKRTGEKVFLECVQDMDHENMFWYRQDPGLGLRLIYFSYDVKMKEKGDIPEGYSVSREKKERFSLILESASTNQTSMYLCASSSPHIEQPQHFGDGTRLSIL.